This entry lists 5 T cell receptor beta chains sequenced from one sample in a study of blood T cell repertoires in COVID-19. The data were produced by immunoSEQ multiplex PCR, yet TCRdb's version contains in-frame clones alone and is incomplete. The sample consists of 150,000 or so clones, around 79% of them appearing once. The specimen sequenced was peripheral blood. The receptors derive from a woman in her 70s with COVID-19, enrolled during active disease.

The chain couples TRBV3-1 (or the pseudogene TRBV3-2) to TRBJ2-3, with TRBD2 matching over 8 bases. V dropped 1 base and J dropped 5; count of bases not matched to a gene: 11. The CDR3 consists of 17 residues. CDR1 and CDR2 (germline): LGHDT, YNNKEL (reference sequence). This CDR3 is CASSQAGGGGRKDTQYF. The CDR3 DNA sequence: TGTGCCAGCAGCCAAGCGGGAGGCGGGGGGCGAAAAGATACGCAGTATTTT.

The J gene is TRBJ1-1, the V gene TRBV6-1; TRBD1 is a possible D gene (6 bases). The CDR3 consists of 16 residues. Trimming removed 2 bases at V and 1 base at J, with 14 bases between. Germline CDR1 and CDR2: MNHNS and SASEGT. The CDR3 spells CASSERTDRTNTEAFF. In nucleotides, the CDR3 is TGTGCCAGCAGTGAACGGACAGATCGTACGAACACTGAAGCTTTCTTT.

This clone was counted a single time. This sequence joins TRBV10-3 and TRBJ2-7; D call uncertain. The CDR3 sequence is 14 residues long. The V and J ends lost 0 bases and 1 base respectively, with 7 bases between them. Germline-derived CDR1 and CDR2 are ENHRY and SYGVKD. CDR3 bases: TGTGCCATCAGTGAGTCTGGGCAGTCCTACGAGCAGTACTTC. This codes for CAISESGQSYEQYF.

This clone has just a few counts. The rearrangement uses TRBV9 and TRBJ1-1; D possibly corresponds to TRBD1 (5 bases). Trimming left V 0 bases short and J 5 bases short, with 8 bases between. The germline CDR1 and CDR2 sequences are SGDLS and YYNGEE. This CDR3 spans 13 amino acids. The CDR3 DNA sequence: TGTGCCAGCAGCGTAGGGGGGAGGACTGAAGCTTTCTTT. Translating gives CASSVGGRTEAFF. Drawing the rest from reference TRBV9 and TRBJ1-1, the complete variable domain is DSGVTQTPKHLITATGQRVTLRCSPRSGDLSVYWYQQSLDQGLQFLIQYYNGEERAKGNILERFSAQQFPDLHSELNLSSLELGDSALYFCASSVGGRTEAFFGQGTRLTVV.

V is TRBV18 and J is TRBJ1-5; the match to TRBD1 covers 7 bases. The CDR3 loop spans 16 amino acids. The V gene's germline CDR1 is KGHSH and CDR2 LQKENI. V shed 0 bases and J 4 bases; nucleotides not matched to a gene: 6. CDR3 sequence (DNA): TGTGCCAGCTCACCACCGGGACAGAGTGGGAATCAGCCCCAGCATTTT. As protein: CASSPPGQSGNQPQHF.